This T cell receptor beta chain was recovered during a study of OX40 agonist ivuxolimab in advanced cancers. On the study more broadly: Dose-escalation subjects each had hepatocellular carcinoma, melanoma, renal cell or head and neck cancer. Three patients responded partially, comprising one with hepatocellular carcinoma and two with cutaneous melanoma.

Study results and caveats: The specificity for antigen of the expanded peripheral T cells was not determined.

Libraries were prepared by immunoSEQ multiplex PCR; TCRdb keeps only in-frame clonotypes and omits some of them. Of some 40,000 clones in the sample, approximately 91% were seen once. This CDR3 spans 14 amino acids. Germline V CDR1 and CDR2: MNHEY, SVGAGI. V dropped 0 bases and J dropped 6 bases, with 8 bases sitting between them. Regarding this clone: Its antigen remains unknown.

The chain has TRBV6-5 and TRBJ2-2; tentatively, D is TRBD1 or TRBD2 (5 bases each). The origin of this receptor is an adult with an advanced solid tumor such as melanoma, head and neck, liver or kidney cancer. Here the sequenced sample was CD4+ or CD8+ T cells sorted from blood, taken in a trial of the OX40 agonist ivuxolimab. In DNA form, the CDR3 reads TGTGCCAGCAGTTACTCCCGGGGCCCCGGGGAGCTGTTTTTT. This translates into CASSYSRGPGELFF.